The 4 T cell receptor beta chains in this list originate from one sample, sequenced in a study of shared clonotypes between healthy human individuals. Measured with immunoSEQ multiplex PCR; TCRdb has only the in-frame clones, and not every one. The table records hundreds of thousands of clones, more than 95% of them present only once. Sample: naive CD4+ T cells sorted from blood. Subset denoted: CD45RA+ positively selected. These receptors were taken from a young woman in good health.

V is TRBV28 and J is TRBJ2-7; D perhaps matches TRBD2 (6 bases). V dropped 4 bases and J dropped 2 bases, with 12 bases sitting between them. CDR1 and CDR2 (germline): MDHEN, SYDVKM. The CDR3 has 14 residues. CDR3 residues: CASSSPGETYEQYF. CDR3 coding DNA: TGTGCCAGCAGTTCCCCGGGAGAAACCTACGAGCAGTACTTC.

This chain joins TRBV25-1 and TRBJ1-1; no definite D call. Germline V gives CDR1 MGHDK, CDR2 SYGVNS. V was pared by 3 bases and J by 7 bases, with 15 bases between. The CDR3 runs 14 residues. DNA for the CDR3: TGTGCCAGCAGTGACCCCCCCCACGGGAGTGAAGCTTTCTTT. Amino acids: CASSDPPHGSEAFF.

This chain connects TRBV28 to TRBJ2-5; D possibly uses TRBD1 or TRBD2 (5 bases each). The J call may be in error: the DNA end matches TRBJ2-7 better. The CDR3 contains 14 residues. CDR1 and CDR2 from the germline V gene are MDHEN and SYDVKM. This CDR3 is CASSTLGTFYEQYF. The CDR3 DNA sequence: TGTGCCAGCAGTACGTTGGGGACCTTCTACGAGCAGTACTTC.

This chain joins TRBV7-9 and TRBJ2-7; TRBD1 agrees at 7 bases. The trim removed 6 bases at V and 1 base at J, leaving 15 bases unmatched. Germline loops: CDR1 SEHNR, CDR2 FQNEAQ (reference sequence). CDR3 length: 17 amino acids. The CDR3: CASSSALRDSRSYEQYF. The CDR3 region has the DNA TGTGCCAGCAGTTCGGCCCTCCGGGACAGCCGTTCCTACGAGCAGTACTTC.